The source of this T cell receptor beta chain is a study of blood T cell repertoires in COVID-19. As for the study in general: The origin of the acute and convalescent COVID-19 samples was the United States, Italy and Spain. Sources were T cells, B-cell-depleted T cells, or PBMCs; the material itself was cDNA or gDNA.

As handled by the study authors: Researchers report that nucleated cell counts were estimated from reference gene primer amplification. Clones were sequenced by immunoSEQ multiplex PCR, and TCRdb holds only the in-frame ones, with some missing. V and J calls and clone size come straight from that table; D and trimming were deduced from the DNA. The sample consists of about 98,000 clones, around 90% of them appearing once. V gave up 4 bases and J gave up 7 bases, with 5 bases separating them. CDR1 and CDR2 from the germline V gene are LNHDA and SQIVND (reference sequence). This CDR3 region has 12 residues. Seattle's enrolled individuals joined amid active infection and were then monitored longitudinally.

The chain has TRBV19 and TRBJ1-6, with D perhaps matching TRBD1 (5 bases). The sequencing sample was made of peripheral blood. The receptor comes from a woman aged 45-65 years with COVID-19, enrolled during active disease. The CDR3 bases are TGTGCCAGTAGTACAGGGAATTCACCCCTCCACTTT. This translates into CASSTGNSPLHF. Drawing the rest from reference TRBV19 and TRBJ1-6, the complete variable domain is DGGITQSPKYLFRKEGQNVTLSCEQNLNHDAMYWYRQDPGQGLRLIYYSQIVNDFQKGDIAEGYSVSREKKESFPLTVTSAQKNPTAFYLCASSTGNSPLHFGNGTRLTVT.